This entry concerns a single TCR beta chain. Its specific antigen is unknown. No clone much larger than this one lies a single base away; base qualities are absent. This sample is part of a study of CD8 T cells in Susac syndrome (dated by TCRdb to about 2019). Looking at the study overall: Of the Susac syndrome patients who were sequenced, 5 or 6 had clinically active disease and roughly 8 were in clinical remission. At blood withdrawal, Susac syndrome patients were therapy-naive, treated with corticosteroids (with IVIg additionally given to some), or treated with IVIg alone. The clonality of the CD8+ T cell repertoire was compared across over 9 healthy donors, roughly 14 Susac syndrome patients and under 17 multiple sclerosis patients. Repertoire sequencing was used to test whether CD8+ T cell activation and differentiation in Susac syndrome was antigen driven. Summary of the overall study and its limitations: In the total CD8+ and CD8+ TEMRA repertoires, sixteen and five Susac-specific public clones, respectively, were identified. CD8+ repertoires in Susac syndrome showed clonal expansion, which was highest in CD8+ TEMRA cells and was greater in clinically active patients than in remitting patients. The number of individuals in the TCR sequencing and HLA analysis was recognized as being relatively small.

Peripheral blood CD8+ and CD4+ T cells from healthy donors, Susac syndrome patients and multiple sclerosis patients were profiled by high-throughput TCR beta sequencing. Recently defined diagnostic criteria for definite or probable disease were met by the Susac syndrome patients. Bulk CD8+ and CD4+ T cells were purified magnetically by negative isolation, whereas CD8+ TEMRA cells were enriched by FACS. Blood was collected in EDTA tubes and processed within 24 hours, with PBMCs isolated through density gradient centrifugation. PBMCs intended for TCR sequencing were cryopreserved in liquid nitrogen and thawed later in a water bath at 37 degrees C. Purity of sorted or isolated CD4+, CD8+ and CD8+ TEMRA cells was at least 90%. The junction carries 12 bases between V and J, which are trimmed by 0 bases and 1 base respectively. According to the germline V gene (reference sequence), CDR1 reads DFQATT and CDR2 reads SNEGSKA. The CDR3, from cysteine to phenylalanine, totals 15 residues. Only the CDR3 region is kept as DNA, spanning 45 bases read in frame from base 1.

RNA was extracted using the RNeasy kit, and roughly 0.5 to 1 ug of the RNA was reverse transcribed with random hexamers. The immunoSEQ multiplex PCR assay, which covers 54 Vbeta and 13 Jbeta segments, was used to amplify TCR beta CDR3 regions. PCR amplification bias was corrected by using a synthetic template baseline for primer optimization and computational correction. The study's processing was this. Reads were assigned to V, D and J genes according to IMGT and analyzed in immunoSEQ Analyzer, with only productive sequences retained. To calculate clonality, Shannon entropy was normalized by log2 of the number of productive unique sequences and then subtracted from one. For each patient and control, public and private clones were evaluated within the 100 most prevalent clones. Clones were defined as Susac-specific when absent from the healthy and MS cohorts, from fewer than 1,200 published viral clones and from other ImmuneACCESS disease sequences. TCRdb trimmed public reads at Q25 via fastp, called clones via MiXCR and kept in-frame beta chains. Rows matching on CDR3 protein sequence are summarized as one entry with the most common DNA and genes. The V and J calls reflect TCRdb's pipeline rather than the authors' work. This sample holds about 110,000 distinct CDR3 sequences; 94% were observed only once. The ten largest clones represent 0.41% of the sample.

Sample: CD8+ T cells from PBMCs. The sequence was collected from a human donor with Susac syndrome. Recombination joined TRBV20-1 with TRBJ1-1; the best D guess is TRBD1, with 5 bases matching. The bases are TGCAGTGCTAGAGACCAGGGAGGGAGGAACACTGAAGCTTTCTTT. Protein translation: CSARDQGGRNTEAFF.